This T cell receptor beta chain was sequenced for a study of T cells in Graves' hyperthyroidism and ophthalmopathy (dated by TCRdb to between 2017 and 2020). Concerning the study at large: Peripheral blood samples were taken at initial diagnosis, before any treatment was given. To identify TCR V-J signatures that set the groups apart, the researchers used a discovery cohort of about a hundred patients, made up of approximately 43 with Graves' ophthalmopathy and some 60 with stable Graves' hyperthyroidism. An independent validation cohort of under 20 hyperthyroidism patients and 17 patients who later progressed to ophthalmopathy tested prospective prediction of ophthalmopathy. For training and testing, the approximately 92 patients in the discovery cohort were randomly divided in a 7:3 ratio. The study also compared thyroid tissue and blood T-cell repertoires from more than 5 Graves' hyperthyroidism patients. Following sampling, methimazole starting at 30 mg daily was given to hyperthyroidism patients, and high-dose intravenous methylprednisolone was given to ophthalmopathy patients. The paper reports TCR Vbeta CDR3 sequencing of some 140 peripheral blood samples: over 40 ophthalmopathy, fewer than 80 hyperthyroidism and 17 progressor patients.

Reading from cysteine to phenylalanine, the CDR3 counts 16 amino acids. Here the CDR3 DNA is all that survives: 48 bases in frame from base 1. The V end loses 5 bases and the J end loses 6 bases, and a stretch of 22 bases separates them. As encoded in the germline V gene, CDR1 is KGHSH while CDR2 is LQKENI. Amplification of TCR beta CDR3 regions was carried out from RNA transcripts. For the first round of RT-PCR on the TCR CDR3, the HTBI primer set was used together with the Qiagen OneStep RT-PCR kit. The libraries were constructed in a second round of multiplex PCR and then size-selected and purified. Sequencing of the libraries was done on an Illumina HiSeq2000 using paired-end 100 bp reads. The published analysis was carried out like this. Raw data were processed with SOAPnuke, discarding reads with adapters, uncalled bases, mean Phred below 15, or no exact constant-primer or identifier match. High-quality paired reads were merged with COPE v1.2.5, and unique nucleotide sequences were defined as clonotypes. MiTCR v1.1 was used to align the clonotypes against IMGT TRBV, TRBD and TRBJ reference segments. Analysis was restricted to V-J combinations with a frequency above 0.0001, which covered about 99% of repertoires. A TCS score was defined as the ratio of F50 (clonal expansion) to E x V (chaos), with BLOSUM62-based TCRdist applied between CDR3 peptides within each V-J. Welch's t-statistics and random forest reduced approximately 520 V-J features to 13, which were used in a naive Bayes classifier (R e1071). TCRdb passed the public sequencing reads through fastp at Q25 and MiXCR, retaining productive beta sequences. Identical CDR3 protein sequences are pooled into one entry, listed with their most common genes and DNA. TCRdb's processing, not the authors' own work, is the source of the V and J calls. The sample yields 300,000 to 450,000 distinct CDR3 sequences; about 12% were counted once. The ten largest clones capture 9.2% of the sample.

This clonotype was observed a handful of times. Its antigen has not been determined. Base qualities are missing; no much larger clone stands one base away. General conclusions and limits of the study: In validation, the model predicted progression to ophthalmopathy a median of about 5.9 months before onset, with over 60% sensitivity and 72.22% specificity. Most expanded thyroid clonotypes (frequency above 0.001) were also detected in blood, a finding suggesting that blood repertoires may reflect thyroid immune responses. Sample size was not statistically predetermined, and blinding of investigators to group allocation was not performed. Ophthalmopathy was separated from stable hyperthyroidism by a 13 V-J signature model, with over 85% sensitivity and approximately 84% specificity obtained in cross-validation and 80%/75% obtained in testing.

Stable Graves' hyperthyroidism was defined as the absence of progression to ophthalmopathy over 18 months of follow-up. Hyperthyroidism patients were newly diagnosed, with disease duration under 2 months, and aged 18 to 65 years. Exclusion was applied to patients with uncontrolled infections, other autoimmune diseases, pregnancy or lactation. Clinical symptoms, serum thyroxine and TRAb, thyroid ultrasound, and orbital computed tomography formed the basis for the diagnoses. PBMCs were isolated from approximately 10 ml of fresh peripheral blood by Ficoll-Paque density gradient centrifugation. Total RNA was extracted using Trizol reagent, and RNA quality was assessed on an Agilent 2100 Bioanalyzer.

The sequenced sample consisted of blood. This receptor was identified in a woman aged 18-30 years with Graves' hyperthyroidism. The chain couples TRBV18 to TRBJ1-2; TRBD1 might be the D gene, on 6 matching bases. The CDR3 amino acid sequence is: CASSGSLDQGKNGYTF. Read as DNA, the sequence is TGTGCCAGCTCAGGATCATTAGACCAGGGGAAAAATGGCTACACCTTC.